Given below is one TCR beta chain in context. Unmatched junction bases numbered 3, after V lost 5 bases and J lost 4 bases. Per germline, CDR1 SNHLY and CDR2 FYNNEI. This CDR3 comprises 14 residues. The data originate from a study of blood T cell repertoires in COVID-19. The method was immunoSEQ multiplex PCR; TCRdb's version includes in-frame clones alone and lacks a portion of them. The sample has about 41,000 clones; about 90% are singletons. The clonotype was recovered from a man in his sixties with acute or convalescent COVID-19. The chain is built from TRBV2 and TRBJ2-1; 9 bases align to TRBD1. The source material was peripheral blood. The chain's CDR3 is CASSWTGEYNEQFF. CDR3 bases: TGTGCCAGCAGTTGGACAGGGGAGTACAATGAGCAGTTCTTC.